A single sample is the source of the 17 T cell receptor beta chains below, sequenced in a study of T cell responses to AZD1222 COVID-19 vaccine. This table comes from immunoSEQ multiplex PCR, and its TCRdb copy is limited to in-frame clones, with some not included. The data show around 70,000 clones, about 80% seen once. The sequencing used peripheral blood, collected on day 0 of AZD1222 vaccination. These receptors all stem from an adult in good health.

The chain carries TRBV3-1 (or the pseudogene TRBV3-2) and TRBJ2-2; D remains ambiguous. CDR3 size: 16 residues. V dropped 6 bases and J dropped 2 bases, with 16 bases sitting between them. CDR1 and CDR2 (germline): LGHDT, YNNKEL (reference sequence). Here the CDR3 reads CASSRTGLGNTGELFF. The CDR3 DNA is TGTGCCAGCAGTCGCACGGGTCTGGGAAACACCGGGGAGCTGTTTTTT.

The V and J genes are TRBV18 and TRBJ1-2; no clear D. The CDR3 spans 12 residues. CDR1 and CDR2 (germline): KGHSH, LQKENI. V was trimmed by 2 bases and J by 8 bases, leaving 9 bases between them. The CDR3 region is CASSPGRWGYTF. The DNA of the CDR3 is TGTGCCAGCTCACCAGGGAGATGGGGCTACACCTTC. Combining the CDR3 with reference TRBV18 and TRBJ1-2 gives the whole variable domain NAGVMQNPRHLVRRRGQEARLRCSPMKGHSHVYWYRQLPEEGLKFMVYLQKENIIDESGMPKERFSAEFPKEGPSILRIQQVVRGDSAAYFCASSPGRWGYTFGSGTRLTVV.

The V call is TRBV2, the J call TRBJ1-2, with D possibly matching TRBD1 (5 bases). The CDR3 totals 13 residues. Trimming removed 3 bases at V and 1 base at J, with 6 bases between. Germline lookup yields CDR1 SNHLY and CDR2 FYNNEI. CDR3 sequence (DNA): TGTGCCAGCAGTGAGGACAATAACTATGGCTACACCTTC. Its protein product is CASSEDNNYGYTF. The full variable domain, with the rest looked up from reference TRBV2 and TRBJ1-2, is EPEVTQTPSHQVTQMGQEVILRCVPISNHLYFYWYRQILGQKVEFLVSFYNNEISEKSEIFDDQFSVERPDGSNFTLKIRSTKLEDSAMYFCASSEDNNYGYTFGSGTRLTVV.

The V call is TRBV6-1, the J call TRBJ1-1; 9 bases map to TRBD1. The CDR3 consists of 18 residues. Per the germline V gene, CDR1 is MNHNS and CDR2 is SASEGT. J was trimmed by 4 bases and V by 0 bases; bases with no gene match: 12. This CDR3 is CASSEAFPGQGLFTEAFF. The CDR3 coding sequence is TGTGCCAGCAGTGAAGCGTTCCCGGGACAGGGACTATTCACTGAAGCTTTCTTT.

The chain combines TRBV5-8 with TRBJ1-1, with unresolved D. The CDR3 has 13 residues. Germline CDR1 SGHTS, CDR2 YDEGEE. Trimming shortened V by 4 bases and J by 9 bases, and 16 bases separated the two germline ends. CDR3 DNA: TGTGCCAGCAGCCGACGACTTGTAATGAAAGCTTTCTTT. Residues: CASSRRLVMKAFF.

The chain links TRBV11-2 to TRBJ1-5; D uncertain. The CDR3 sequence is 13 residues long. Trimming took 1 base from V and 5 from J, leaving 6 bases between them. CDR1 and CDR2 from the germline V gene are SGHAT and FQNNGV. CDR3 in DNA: TGTGCCAGCAGCTTAGGCCTCCATCAGCCCCAGCATTTT. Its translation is CASSLGLHQPQHF.

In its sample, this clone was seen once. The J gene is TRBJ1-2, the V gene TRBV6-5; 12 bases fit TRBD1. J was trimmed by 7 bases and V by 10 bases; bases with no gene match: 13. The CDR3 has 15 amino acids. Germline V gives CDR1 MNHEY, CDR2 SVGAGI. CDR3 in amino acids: CATSGTGGAEVGYTF. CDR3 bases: TGTGCCACCAGCGGGACAGGGGGCGCAGAGGTTGGCTACACCTTC.

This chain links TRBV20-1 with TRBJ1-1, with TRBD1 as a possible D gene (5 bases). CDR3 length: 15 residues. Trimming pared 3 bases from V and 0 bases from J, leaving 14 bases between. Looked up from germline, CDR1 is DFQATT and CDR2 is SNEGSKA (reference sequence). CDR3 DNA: TGCAGTGCTAGTAACAGGCGCGACATGAACACTGAAGCTTTCTTT. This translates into CSASNRRDMNTEAFF.

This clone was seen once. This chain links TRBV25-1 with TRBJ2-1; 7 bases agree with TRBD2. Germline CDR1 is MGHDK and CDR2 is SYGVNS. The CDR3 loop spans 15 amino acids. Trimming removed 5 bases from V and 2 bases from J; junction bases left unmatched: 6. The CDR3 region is CASSRLAETYNEQFF. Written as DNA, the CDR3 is TGTGCCAGCAGTCGCCTAGCGGAAACCTACAATGAGCAGTTCTTC.

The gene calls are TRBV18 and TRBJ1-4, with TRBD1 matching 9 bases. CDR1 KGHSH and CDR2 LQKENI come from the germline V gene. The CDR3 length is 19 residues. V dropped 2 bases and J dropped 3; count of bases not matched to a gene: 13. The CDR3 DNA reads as TGTGCCAGCTCACCATTCGTCCCGGGACAGGGAAGGCCTAATGAAAAACTGTTTTTT. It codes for CASSPFVPGQGRPNEKLFF.

The CDR3 coding sequence is TGTGCCAGCAGCCGAACTTTCAATGAAAAACTGTTTTTT. Its protein is CASSRTFNEKLFF. The rearrangement joins TRBV14 to TRBJ1-4, with D uncertain. The germline V gene has CDR1 SGHDN and CDR2 FVKESK. V gave up 4 bases and J gave up 5 bases, with 8 bases separating them. The CDR3 loop spans 13 amino acids.

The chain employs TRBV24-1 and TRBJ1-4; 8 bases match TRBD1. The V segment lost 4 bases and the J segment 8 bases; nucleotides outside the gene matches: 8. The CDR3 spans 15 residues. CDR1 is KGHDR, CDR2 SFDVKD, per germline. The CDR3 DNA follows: TGTGCCACCAGTGACCCGGGACAGGCATCGGAAAAACTGTTTTTT. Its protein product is CATSDPGQASEKLFF.

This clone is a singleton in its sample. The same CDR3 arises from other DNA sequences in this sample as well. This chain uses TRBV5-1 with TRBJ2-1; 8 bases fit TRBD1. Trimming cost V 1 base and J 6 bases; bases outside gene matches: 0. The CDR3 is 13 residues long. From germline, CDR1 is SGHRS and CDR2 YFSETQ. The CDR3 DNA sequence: TGCGCCAGCAGCTTGACAGGGGGCAATGAGCAGTTCTTC. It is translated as CASSLTGGNEQFF.

CDR3 loop: CASSPGQSGGPQHF. The CDR3, as DNA: TGTGCCAGCAGTCCCGGACAGTCCGGAGGGCCCCAGCATTTT. The V gene is TRBV28, the J gene TRBJ1-5; perhaps TRBD1 as D (6 bases). Germline assignment: CDR1 MDHEN and CDR2 SYDVKM. The CDR3 contains 14 residues. Trimming cost V 5 bases and J 9 bases, with 17 bases left between them. The variable domain in full, with the rest retrieved from reference TRBV28 and TRBJ1-5, is DVKVTQSSRYLVKRTGEKVFLECVQDMDHENMFWYRQDPGLGLRLIYFSYDVKMKEKGDIPEGYSVSREKKERFSLILESASTNQTSMYLCASSPGQSGGPQHFGDGTRLSIL.

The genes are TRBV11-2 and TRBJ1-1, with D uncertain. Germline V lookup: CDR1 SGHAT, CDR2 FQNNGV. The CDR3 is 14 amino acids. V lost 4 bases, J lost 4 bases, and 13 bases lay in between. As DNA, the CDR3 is TGTGCCAGCAGCTCATCCCGGACGGCCACTGAAGCTTTCTTT. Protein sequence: CASSSSRTATEAFF.

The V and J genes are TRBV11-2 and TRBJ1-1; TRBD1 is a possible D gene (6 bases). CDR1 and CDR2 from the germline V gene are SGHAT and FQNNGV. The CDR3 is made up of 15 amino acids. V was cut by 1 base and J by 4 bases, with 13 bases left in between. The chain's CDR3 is CASSLGGHTGTEAFF. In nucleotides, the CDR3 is TGTGCCAGCAGCTTAGGGGGACATACGGGCACTGAAGCTTTCTTT.

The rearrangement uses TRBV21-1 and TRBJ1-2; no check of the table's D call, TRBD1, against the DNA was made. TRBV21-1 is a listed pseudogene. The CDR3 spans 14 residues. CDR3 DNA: TGTGCCAGCAGCTGCCGGACAGGGGGCTATGGCTACACCTTC. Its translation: CASSCRTGGYGYTF.